A single T cell receptor gamma chain is shown here with its context. This clone is termed hyperexpanded (1% or more). Its cognate antigen has yet to be identified. No much larger clone is present one base from it, and per-base qualities are unavailable. From cysteine to phenylalanine, the CDR3 is 11 amino acids long. Only the CDR3 region is kept as DNA, spanning 33 bases read in frame from base 1. CDR1 and CDR2, per the germline V gene, are VENAVY and YDSYNSRV. V trim: 3 bases; J trim: 6 bases; unmatched bases: 2. The entry originates in a study of gammadelta T cells in human blood (dated by TCRdb to 2020 to 2022). What the authors observed across the whole study: The study reported that microbial exposure appeared to drive polyclonal expansion of innate gamma-delta T cells immediately after birth.

Libraries were constructed by RT-PCR. Sequenced using an Illumina MiSeq. Via CATT, TCRdb reprocessed the public reads, and rows with identical DNA were then joined. Counted in this sample were about 440 gamma-chain clones; about 4.9% of them appeared once. The top ten clonotypes cover around 20% of the sample. Material for sequencing was non-Vgamma9Vdelta2 gamma-delta T cells from infant blood. The sequence is built from TRGV8 and TRGJ1 or TRGJ2. The sequence derives from a human donor. The CDR3 is CATWDGYKKLF. The DNA sequence is as follows: TGTGCCACCTGGGATGGTTATAAGAAACTCTTT.